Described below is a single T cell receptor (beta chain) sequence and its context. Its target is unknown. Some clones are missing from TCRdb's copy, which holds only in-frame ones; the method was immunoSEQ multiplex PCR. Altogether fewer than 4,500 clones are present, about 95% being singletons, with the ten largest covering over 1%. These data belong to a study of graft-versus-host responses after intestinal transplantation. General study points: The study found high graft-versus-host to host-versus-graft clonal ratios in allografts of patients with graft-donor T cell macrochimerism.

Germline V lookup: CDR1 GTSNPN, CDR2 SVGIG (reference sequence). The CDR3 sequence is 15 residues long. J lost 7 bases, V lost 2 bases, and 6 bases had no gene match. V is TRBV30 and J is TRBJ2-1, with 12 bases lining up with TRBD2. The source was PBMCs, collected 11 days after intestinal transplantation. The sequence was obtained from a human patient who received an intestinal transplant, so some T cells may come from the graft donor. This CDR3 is CAWSLLAGGPNEQFF. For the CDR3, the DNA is TGTGCCTGGAGTCTCCTAGCGGGAGGGCCGAATGAGCAGTTCTTC.